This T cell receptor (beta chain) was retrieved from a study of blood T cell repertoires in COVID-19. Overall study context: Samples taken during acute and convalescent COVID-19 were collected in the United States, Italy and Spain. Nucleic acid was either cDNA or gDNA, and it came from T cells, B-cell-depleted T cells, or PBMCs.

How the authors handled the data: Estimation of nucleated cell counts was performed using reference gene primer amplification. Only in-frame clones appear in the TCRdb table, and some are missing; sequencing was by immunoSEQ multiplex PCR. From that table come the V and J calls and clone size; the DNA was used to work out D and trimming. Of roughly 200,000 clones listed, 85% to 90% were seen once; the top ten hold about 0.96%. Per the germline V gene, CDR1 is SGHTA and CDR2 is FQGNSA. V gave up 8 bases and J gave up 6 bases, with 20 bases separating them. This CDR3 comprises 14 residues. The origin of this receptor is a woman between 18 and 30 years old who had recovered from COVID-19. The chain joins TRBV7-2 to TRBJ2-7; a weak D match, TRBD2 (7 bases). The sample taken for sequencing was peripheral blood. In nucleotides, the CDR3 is TGTGCCAGCGGCGGCGGGGGCCCGGCGCGCGAGCAGTACTTC. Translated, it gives CASGGGGPAREQYF. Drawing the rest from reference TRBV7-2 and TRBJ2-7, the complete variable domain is GAGVSQSPSNKVTEKGKDVELRCDPISGHTALYWYRQSLGQGLEFLIYFQGNSAPDKSGLPSDRFSAERTGGSVSTLTIQRTQQEDSAVYLCASGGGGPAREQYFGPGTRLTVT.